This is a list of T cell receptor beta chains from one sample in a study of PD-1 blockade in classical Hodgkin lymphoma. Libraries were prepared by immunoSEQ multiplex PCR; TCRdb keeps only in-frame clonotypes and omits some of them. Among 100,000 or so clones listed, approximately 89% were seen once. The sequencing used peripheral blood mononuclear cells (PBMCs), collected before the fourth cycle of nivolumab. The receptors derive from a human donor with classical Hodgkin lymphoma. The conserved cysteine and the conserved F or W are not part of the CDR3 here. The D gene is left open where the match is weak.

d_call j_call v_call cdr3_aa
- TRBJ2-1 TRBV7-6 ASSFSSYNEQF
TRBD2 TRBJ2-7 TRBV7-9 ASSLGWEGFSLGEQY
TRBD2 TRBJ2-1 TRBV11-2 ASSLGVMGLAYNEQF
- TRBJ2-3 TRBV4-1 ASSVGEGTQY
- TRBJ1-1 TRBV6-5 ASSPPARGPEAF
- TRBJ1-1 TRBV19 ASSIGNTEAF
- TRBJ2-2 TRBV6-4 ASSDGLNTGELF
- TRBJ1-1 TRBV28 ASSLSLGNTEAF
TRBD2 TRBJ2-1 TRBV7-9 ASSSLALAGNGQF
TRBD2 TRBJ2-7 TRBV6-1 ASSGGLGTYEQY
TRBD1 TRBJ2-7 TRBV27 ASSLWAGGRSYEQY
- TRBJ1-1 TRBV4-1 ASSQESGGRVGYTEAF
- TRBJ1-2 TRBV6-1 ASSENGEFYGYT
- TRBJ1-5 TRBV30 AWRVQGRNQPQH
- TRBJ2-5 TRBV7-7 ASSLAGKQETQY
TRBD1 TRBJ2-3 TRBV5-1 ASSSDGDRRTDTQY
- TRBJ1-1 TRBV25-1 ASSGGGGTKTLKAF
TRBD2 TRBJ2-7 TRBV4-2 ASSQDGASGSYEQY
- TRBJ1-5 TRBV28 ASSSGEINNQPQH
TRBD1 TRBJ2-7 TRBV11-2 ASSLGTGGIHSYEQY
TRBD1 TRBJ2-7 TRBV7-2 ASSLGTGGLFSYEQY
- TRBJ1-1 TRBV5-1 ASTPEGWLTEAF
- TRBJ1-4 TRBV5-1 ASSKLGGTNEKLF
- TRBJ2-7 TRBV10-2 ASDRDGSYEQY
- TRBJ2-1 TRBV7-2 ASSRGGLGVSNEQF
TRBD2 TRBJ2-1 TRBV11-2 ASSFPGLKNDGQF
TRBD2 TRBJ2-7 TRBV7-2 ASSSAGTSGSGEQY
TRBD1 TRBJ1-4 TRBV2 ASKGTGGPNEKLF
TRBD1 TRBJ2-5 TRBV28 ASSSMTGGVETQY
- TRBJ1-4 TRBV2 ATRIRDHNEKLF
TRBD2 TRBJ2-3 TRBV13 ASSLRLAGVNGDTQY
- TRBJ1-1 TRBV14 ASSHVINTEAF
TRBD2 TRBJ2-5 TRBV4-3 ASSQELGLAGNRETQY
TRBD1 TRBJ1-1 TRBV4-1 ASSQAKRQGSSEAF
TRBD2 TRBJ2-7 TRBV5-8 ASSQMTSGSGEQY
- TRBJ1-2 TRBV4-2 ASSRGGRGAAGGYT
- TRBJ2-3 TRBV5-1 ASSLAPGFMLDTQY
- TRBJ2-7 TRBV7-9 ASSSTGTYEQY
TRBD2 TRBJ2-3 TRBV7-9 ASSLAGGPVTDTQY
- TRBJ1-1 TRBV18 ASSPLRGAGTEAF
TRBD2 TRBJ2-1 TRBV30 AWSVGLAGAMNEQF
- TRBJ2-1 TRBV29-1 SAGRGAGRYNEQF
- TRBJ1-1 TRBV2 ASSDTRRGLATEAF
- TRBJ1-1 TRBV5-4 ASSGGLEGGNEEAGEAF
TRBD2 TRBJ2-7 TRBV30 AWKGTSGRNEQY
TRBD1 TRBJ2-3 TRBV19 ASSKGQGTDTQY
- TRBJ1-2 TRBV4-1 ASSHPVGYGYT
- TRBJ2-1 TRBV5-1 ASSLGTSHRSSYNEQF
- TRBJ1-5 TRBV10-2 ASSDRQDNQPQH
TRBD2 TRBJ2-5 TRBV30 AWNLAGGRETQY
- TRBJ1-2 TRBV15 ATSIPGTPKGTNYGYT
- TRBJ2-7 TRBV5-1 ASGPPGRSSYEQY
TRBD2 TRBJ2-3 TRBV4-1 ASSLLKREGLGVADTQY